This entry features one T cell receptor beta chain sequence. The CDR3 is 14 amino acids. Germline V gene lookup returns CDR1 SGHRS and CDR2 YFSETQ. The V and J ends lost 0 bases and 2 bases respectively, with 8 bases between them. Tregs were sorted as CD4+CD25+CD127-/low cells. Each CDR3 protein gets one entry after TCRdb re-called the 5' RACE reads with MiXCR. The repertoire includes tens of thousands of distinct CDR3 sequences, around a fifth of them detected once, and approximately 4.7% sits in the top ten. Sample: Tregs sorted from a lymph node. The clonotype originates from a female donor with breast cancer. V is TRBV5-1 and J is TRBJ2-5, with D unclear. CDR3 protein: CASSLVPGQETQYF. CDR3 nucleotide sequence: TGCGCCAGCAGCTTGGTTCCGGGTCAAGAGACCCAGTACTTC.